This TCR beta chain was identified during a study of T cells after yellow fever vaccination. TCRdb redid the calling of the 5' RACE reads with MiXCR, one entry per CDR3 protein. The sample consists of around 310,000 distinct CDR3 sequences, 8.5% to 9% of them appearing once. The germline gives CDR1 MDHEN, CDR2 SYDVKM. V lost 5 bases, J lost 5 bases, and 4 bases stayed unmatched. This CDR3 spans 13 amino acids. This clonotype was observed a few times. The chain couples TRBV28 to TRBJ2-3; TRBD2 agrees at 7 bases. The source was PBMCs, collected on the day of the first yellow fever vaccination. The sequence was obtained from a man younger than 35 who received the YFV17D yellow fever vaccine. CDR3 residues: CASSPRGVDTQYF. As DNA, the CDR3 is TGTGCCAGCAGTCCCCGGGGGGTAGATACGCAGTATTTT.